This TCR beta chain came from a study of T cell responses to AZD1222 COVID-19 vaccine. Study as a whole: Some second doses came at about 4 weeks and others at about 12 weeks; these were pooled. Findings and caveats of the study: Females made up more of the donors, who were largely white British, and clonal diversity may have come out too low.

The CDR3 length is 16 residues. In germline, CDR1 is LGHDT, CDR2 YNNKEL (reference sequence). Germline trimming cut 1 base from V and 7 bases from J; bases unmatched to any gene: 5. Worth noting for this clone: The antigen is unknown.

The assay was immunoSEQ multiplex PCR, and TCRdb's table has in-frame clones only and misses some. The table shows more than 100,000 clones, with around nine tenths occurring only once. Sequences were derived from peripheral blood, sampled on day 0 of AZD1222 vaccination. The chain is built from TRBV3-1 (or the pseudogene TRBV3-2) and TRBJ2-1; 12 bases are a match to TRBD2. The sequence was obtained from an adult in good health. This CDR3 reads CASSQASGGAGNEQFF. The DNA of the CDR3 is TGTGCCAGCAGCCAAGCTAGCGGGGGGGCCGGGAATGAGCAGTTCTTC.